This T cell receptor (beta chain) stems from a study of CD8+ T cells in alopecia areata. Background on the study: Each of the treated patients was given oral tofacitinib, 5 to 10 mg twice daily, for moderate-to-severe alopecia areata. General study findings and limits: Elevated clonality characterized lesional scalp relative to normal scalp, particularly in alopecia totalis/universalis.

The CDR3 sequence is 16 residues long. The V gene end was trimmed by 5 bases and the J gene end by 5 bases; junction bases not matched to a gene: 9. Germline CDR1 MNHEY, CDR2 SMNVEV (reference sequence). Treatment reported: oral pan-JAK inhibitor, 5-10 mg twice daily. Sequencing templates came from extracted RNA that was reverse transcribed into cDNA. Profiling relied on immunoSEQ multiplex PCR, and the TCRdb table lists in-frame clones only, not all of them. The sample shows 130,000 or so clones, about 85% of them seen only once. About this clone: No antigen is known for it.

The chain links TRBV27 to TRBJ2-1; 10 bases match TRBD2. This TCR derives from a human donor with alopecia areata. The sequencing here drew on CD8+ T cells sorted from blood, taken at week 4, from a patient treated with tofacitinib. CDR3: CASSPQAGGPNNEQFF. The CDR3 nucleotides are TGTGCCAGCAGTCCCCAAGCGGGAGGGCCTAACAATGAGCAGTTCTTC.